These T cell receptor beta chains were read from a single sample in a study of blood T cell repertoires in COVID-19. Libraries were prepared by immunoSEQ multiplex PCR; TCRdb keeps only in-frame clonotypes and omits some of them. This repertoire shows tens of thousands of clones, 70% to 85% found once; its top ten account for about two fifths. The sequenced sample was peripheral blood. The source of these receptors is a woman of 80 years or more with acute or convalescent COVID-19. The CDR3 runs from the conserved cysteine through the conserved F or W. The order of the fields is J gene, CDR3 length, V gene, clone size, CDR3 protein. Some rows mark clone size as missing; the rest say once, few, many or name a class of expanded clone.

TRBJ2-6 16 TRBV11-2 - CASSAIRSPGANVLTF
TRBJ1-6 14 TRBV5-6 - CASSREGRNSPLHF
TRBJ2-1 15 TRBV7-8 - CASRDGGLADNEQFF
TRBJ2-7 14 TRBV30 once CAWSIGGLSYEQYF
TRBJ2-1 14 TRBV27 - CASSSLGDRNEQFF
TRBJ2-7 13 TRBV5-1 - CASSGQITYEQYF
TRBJ2-2 16 TRBV29-1 - CSVPGGLAGATGELFF
TRBJ1-1 16 TRBV21-1 - CASRRVSRRMGTEAFF
TRBJ2-3 16 TRBV18 - CASSLKTGGFTDTQYF
TRBJ1-2 12 TRBV30 - CAWSPTGPGYTF
TRBJ2-3 16 TRBV6-2/TRBV6-3 few CASSYLPTSGRDTQYF
TRBJ2-1 15 TRBV9 large CASSVAQGYEAEQFF
TRBJ1-6 15 TRBV6-5 - CASRKGAMDNSPLHF
TRBJ2-2 13 TRBV3-1/TRBV3-2 - CASSQRGTGELFF
TRBJ2-3 15 TRBV6-5 - CATTPRGGGTDTQYF
TRBJ1-1 13 TRBV2 few CASARDRETEAFF
TRBJ2-2 14 TRBV6-5 once CASIWGPNTGELFF
TRBJ1-3 11 TRBV12-3/TRBV12-4 - CASSFLRQTSF
TRBJ1-2 14 TRBV10-3 - CAINQRQGLNGYTF
TRBJ2-5 13 TRBV19 - CASTGLGGETQYF
TRBJ1-6 20 TRBV19 - CASSIRPLRTDSSYNSPLHF
TRBJ2-3 13 TRBV9 - CASSVSGTDTQYF
TRBJ1-1 14 TRBV7-3 - CASSPIRGGTEAFF
TRBJ1-4 16 TRBV10-1 - CASSEGSTGTDEKLFF
TRBJ2-3 15 TRBV7-6 - CASSFLVGFTDTQYF
TRBJ2-5 14 TRBV7-2 - CATNKGGGQETQYF
TRBJ2-1 11 TRBV6-9 - CASSYDREEFF
TRBJ2-3 14 TRBV19 few CASSFRTGTDTQYF
TRBJ2-5 13 TRBV28 - CASGSPGQETQYF
TRBJ2-7 14 TRBV10-1 - CASSDGQGPYEQYF
TRBJ2-2 16 TRBV4-3 once CASSQVANLNTGELFF